This is a list of T cell receptor beta chains from one sample in a study of T cells expressing NK-cell markers. TCRdb re-called the 5' RACE reads and shows each CDR3 protein once, DNA omitted. This sample lists 250,000 to 300,000 distinct CDR3 sequences; its ten largest clones have around 4%. The sample taken for sequencing was blood T cells: a sorted CD56 or NKG2C T cell subset, CD4+ or CD8+ T cells, or bulk PBMC T cells (not recorded which). The receptors here all came from a woman between 18 and 75 years old in good health. Each CDR3 is given with its conserved first and last residue. The order of the fields is V gene, J gene, CDR3 protein.

V gene: TRBV7-9; J gene: TRBJ2-1; CDR3 protein: CASSTGIYNEQFF
V gene: TRBV14; J gene: TRBJ2-5; CDR3 protein: CASSQGLAGGPAQYF
V gene: TRBV5-1; J gene: TRBJ2-3; CDR3 protein: CASRAGATLTSTDTQYF
V gene: TRBV7-8; J gene: TRBJ1-6; CDR3 protein: CASSFNRDRVSPLHF
V gene: TRBV7-2; J gene: TRBJ2-2; CDR3 protein: CASSLRSLALNTGELFF
V gene: TRBV10-3; J gene: TRBJ1-2; CDR3 protein: CAISDPGLRDGYTF
V gene: TRBV5-6; J gene: TRBJ1-3; CDR3 protein: CASSLSDSGNTIYF
V gene: TRBV2; J gene: TRBJ2-1; CDR3 protein: CASIGGTGVNEQFF
V gene: TRBV3-1; J gene: TRBJ1-4; CDR3 protein: CASSQRTARNEKLFF
V gene: TRBV19; J gene: TRBJ1-5; CDR3 protein: CASSHDRYSNQPQHF
V gene: TRBV18; J gene: TRBJ2-5; CDR3 protein: CASSPGLNETQYF
V gene: TRBV30; J gene: TRBJ2-6; CDR3 protein: CAWRALPRRPTLSGANVLTF
V gene: TRBV20-1; J gene: TRBJ1-4; CDR3 protein: CSAMGRGDEKLFF
V gene: TRBV12-3/TRBV12-4; J gene: TRBJ1-6; CDR3 protein: CASSLAGGLSSPLHF
V gene: TRBV21-1; J gene: TRBJ2-5; CDR3 protein: CASSKVPLDRETQYF
V gene: TRBV12-3/TRBV12-4; J gene: TRBJ2-4; CDR3 protein: CASSLGPGLKYF
V gene: TRBV29-1; J gene: TRBJ1-1; CDR3 protein: CSVEIGQGVTEAFF
V gene: TRBV29-1; J gene: TRBJ2-7; CDR3 protein: CSVLWLREQYF
V gene: TRBV20-1; J gene: TRBJ1-1; CDR3 protein: CSANQNYRVAFF
V gene: TRBV30; J gene: TRBJ2-3; CDR3 protein: CAWSRDEVPLSPQYF
V gene: TRBV11-2; J gene: TRBJ2-3; CDR3 protein: CASSLNSADTQYF
V gene: TRBV5-1; J gene: TRBJ2-1; CDR3 protein: CASPFRNEQFF
V gene: TRBV4-1; J gene: TRBJ2-1; CDR3 protein: CASSPQPTSGVINEQFF
V gene: TRBV4-3; J gene: TRBJ2-5; CDR3 protein: CASSQEGTGVKETQYF
V gene: TRBV7-6; J gene: TRBJ2-5; CDR3 protein: CASSWTTRGETQYF
V gene: TRBV7-3; J gene: TRBJ1-2; CDR3 protein: CASSLNAGAPHGYTF
V gene: TRBV29-1; J gene: TRBJ2-2; CDR3 protein: CSVGLAGEPNTGELFF
V gene: TRBV12-3/TRBV12-4; J gene: TRBJ1-2; CDR3 protein: CASTQQGYGYTF
V gene: TRBV29-1; J gene: TRBJ2-6; CDR3 protein: CSVEGATGANVLTF
V gene: TRBV29-1; J gene: TRBJ2-1; CDR3 protein: CSVEEQRGHRYNEQFF
V gene: TRBV4-1; J gene: TRBJ1-2; CDR3 protein: CASSQGAGEDYGYTF
V gene: TRBV6-2/TRBV6-3; J gene: TRBJ2-1; CDR3 protein: CASSLVNGRSYNEQFF